This T cell receptor beta chain was captured in a study of cytomegalovirus exposure and HLA in healthy donors. Of note for this clone: What it binds is not known.

Amplification used 60 Vbeta primers and 13 Jbeta primers. Repertoires were generated with immunoSEQ multiplex PCR, while TCRdb's copy carries only in-frame clones and drops some. The data show over 120,000 clones, with approximately 79% seen just once and roughly 4% held by the top ten. Study results and caveats: There were about 160 TCR beta chains listed as cytomegalovirus-associated. TCR association rates varied by HLA locus in a later analysis, with DRB1 highest and HLA-C lowest.

V was clipped by 5 bases and J by 0 bases, with 20 bases between them. The CDR3 totals 17 residues. Germline V lookup: CDR1 MDHEN, CDR2 SYDVKM. The chain uses TRBV28 and TRBJ2-7; TRBD1 is a possible D gene (5 bases). The specimen sequenced was PBMCs. This clonotype was sampled from a man aged 18-30 years in good health and CMV-seropositive. The CDR3 region has the DNA TGTGCCAGCAGTCAGGGCCACGTCGTGGTAGGCTCCTACGAGCAGTACTTC. This codes for CASSQGHVVVGSYEQYF.